Below, 22 T cell receptor beta chains from the same sample are listed, as sequenced in a study of CD8 T cells in Susac syndrome. RNA was extracted with the RNeasy kit, and a quantity of about 0.45 to 1 ug was reverse transcribed using random hexamers. One entry per CDR3 protein, called by TCRdb with MiXCR from the immunoSEQ multiplex PCR reads. This table holds 120,000 or so distinct CDR3 sequences, around 94% found once. Source material: CD8+ T cells from PBMCs. These receptors all stem from a human donor with Susac syndrome.

The gene calls are TRBV28 and TRBJ2-5; 7 bases are a match to TRBD1. J was trimmed by 5 bases and V by 10 bases; bases with no gene match: 10. Looked up from germline, CDR1 is MDHEN and CDR2 is SYDVKM. The CDR3 spans 13 residues. CDR3 sequence reads: CATQSFRGETQYF. For the CDR3, the DNA is TGTGCCACCCAATCCTTCAGGGGGGAGACCCAGTACTTC.

The V and J genes are TRBV28 and TRBJ2-3; 7 nucleotides align to TRBD1. CDR3 length: 16 residues. CDR1 is MDHEN and CDR2 is SYDVKM in the germline V gene. J gave up 0 bases and V 0 bases, and 3 bases lay outside the gene matches. The CDR3 bases are TGTGCCAGCAGTTTATGGGACAGGTCTAGCACAGATACGCAGTATTTT. Translated: CASSLWDRSSTDTQYF.

The V call is TRBV5-1, the J call TRBJ2-7, with 8 bases matching TRBD2. This CDR3 is built from 14 residues. The germline V gene has CDR1 SGHRS and CDR2 YFSETQ. With 5 bases clipped from V and 5 bases from J, the junction kept 9 bases outside the gene matches. The CDR3 nucleotides are TGCGCCAGCAGTCACGTAGCGGGGTATAACGAGCAGTACTTC. Its translation is CASSHVAGYNEQYF.

The chain has TRBV9 and TRBJ2-3; D is unresolved. The ends were cut back, 4 bases at V and 6 bases at J, with 24 bases in the middle. The V gene's germline CDR1 is SGDLS and CDR2 YYNGEE. The CDR3 spans 17 residues. CDR3 in amino acids: CASSPQRSVTVRDTQYF. The DNA of the CDR3 is TGTGCCAGCAGCCCTCAACGGAGCGTAACGGTCCGGGATACGCAGTATTTT.

This rearrangement joins TRBV7-3 to TRBJ2-5; tentatively, D is TRBD1 (6 bases). V was trimmed by 2 bases and J by 4 bases, leaving 14 bases between them. This CDR3 region has 15 residues. In germline, CDR1 is SGHTA, CDR2 FQGTGA. The CDR3 region is CASSLAGGILETQYF. In DNA, the CDR3 is TGTGCCAGCAGCTTAGCTGGGGGCATATTAGAGACCCAGTACTTC.

The CDR3: CASSVRDSSYEQYF. CDR3 nucleotide sequence: TGTGCCAGCAGCGTGCGGGACAGCTCCTACGAGCAGTACTTC. V usage is TRBV9 and J usage is TRBJ2-7; tentative D call: TRBD1 (7 bases). This CDR3 has 14 residues. Trimming shortened V by 2 bases and J by 0 bases, and 9 bases separated the two germline ends. The V gene's germline CDR1 is SGDLS and CDR2 YYNGEE.

The chain links TRBV20-1 to TRBJ2-1, with TRBD2 matching 10 bases. CDR1 and CDR2 (germline): DFQATT, SNEGSKA (reference sequence). The CDR3 extends over 13 amino acids. Trimming removed 6 bases from V and 6 bases from J; junction bases left unmatched: 5. The chain's CDR3 is CSAGGTSANEQFF. The DNA for the CDR3 is TGCAGTGCCGGGGGGACTAGCGCCAATGAGCAGTTCTTC.

This clonotype was seen once. The rearrangement joins TRBV28 to TRBJ1-1; D is unclear. Trimming pared 6 bases from V and 1 base from J, leaving 12 bases between. The CDR3 loop spans 14 amino acids. The V gene's germline CDR1 is MDHEN and CDR2 SYDVKM. CDR3 bases: TGTGCCAGCAGGCCGACCGAGAGGAACACTGAAGCTTTCTTT. Its protein product is CASRPTERNTEAFF.

The rearrangement joins TRBV4-3 to TRBJ2-1, with 10 bases identical to TRBD2. Germline CDR1 LGHNA, CDR2 YSLEER. Trimming cost V 0 bases and J 2 bases; bases outside gene matches: 1. The CDR3 totals 16 residues. The chain's CDR3 is CASSQDSGRTYNEQFF. CDR3 DNA: TGCGCCAGCAGCCAAGATAGCGGGAGGACCTACAATGAGCAGTTCTTC.

This rearrangement joins TRBV20-1 to TRBJ2-7; D unresolved. Trimming took 0 bases from V and 13 from J, leaving 31 bases between them. Germline-derived CDR1 and CDR2 are DFQATT and SNEGSKA (reference sequence). The CDR3 is 17 amino acids. CDR3: CSARDRSAARESRAGYF. As DNA, the CDR3 is TGCAGTGCTAGAGATCGATCTGCTGCACGTGAGTCTCGGGCAGGCTACTTC.

This chain connects TRBV20-1 to TRBJ1-2; D is unclear. Germline CDR1 is DFQATT and CDR2 is SNEGSKA (reference sequence). V was cut by 6 bases and J by 4 bases, with 3 bases left in between. This CDR3 is built from 9 residues. Here the CDR3 reads CSALYGYTF. The CDR3 DNA reads as TGCAGTGCCCTCTATGGCTACACCTTC.

The V and J genes are TRBV9 and TRBJ1-2; 9 bases are a match to TRBD1. Per the germline V gene, CDR1 is SGDLS and CDR2 is YYNGEE. J lost 8 bases, V lost 3 bases, and 8 bases had no gene match. CDR3 length equals 14 residues. For the CDR3, the DNA is TGTGCCAGCAGCGCGGTGGACAGGGGAAGGGGCTACACCTTC. It translates to CASSAVDRGRGYTF.

The gene calls are TRBV7-9 and TRBJ2-2; the match to TRBD2 covers 11 bases. Per the germline V gene, CDR1 is SEHNR and CDR2 is FQNEAQ (reference sequence). J lost 5 bases, V lost 5 bases, and 7 bases had no gene match. This CDR3 has 16 amino acids. CDR3 nucleotides: TGTGCCAGCAGCCCACTAGCGGGAGTTCATACCGGGGAGCTGTTTTTT. It is translated as CASSPLAGVHTGELFF.

V gene TRBV12-5 combines with J gene TRBJ1-2; D unresolved. The V end lost 0 bases, the J end lost 6 bases, and 11 bases lay between the germline ends. CDR3 length equals 14 residues. Germline V gene sequence: CDR1 LGHNT, CDR2 FRNRAP. The CDR3 loop is CASGLVPLPDGYTF. In nucleotides, the CDR3 is TGTGCTAGTGGTTTGGTACCGTTGCCGGATGGCTACACCTTC.

The chain has TRBV7-9 and TRBJ2-2, with D perhaps matching TRBD1 (5 bases). The length of the CDR3 is 15 residues. V was clipped by 7 bases and J by 4 bases, with 16 bases between them. Germline V gene sequence: CDR1 SEHNR, CDR2 FQNEAQ (reference sequence). CDR3 coding DNA: TGTGCCAGCACCCTTCTCCCAGGGCTCACCGGGGAGCTGTTTTTT. The encoded protein is CASTLLPGLTGELFF. Using reference TRBV7-9 and TRBJ2-2 for the parts outside the CDR3, the full variable domain is DTGVSQNPRHKITKRGQNVTFRCDPISEHNRLYWYRQTLGQGPEFLTYFQNEAQLEKSRLLSDRFSAERPKGSFSTLEIQRTEQGDSAMYLCASTLLPGLTGELFFGEGSRLTVL.

V is TRBV29-1 and J is TRBJ1-2; 8 bases line up with TRBD1. Germline CDR1 SQVTM, CDR2 ANQGSEA. This CDR3 region has 11 residues. Trimming at V came to 7 bases and at J to 8 bases, leaving 6 bases not matched to a gene. This CDR3 is CSAGAGGGYTF. The DNA of the CDR3 is TGCAGCGCGGGGGCAGGGGGCGGCTACACCTTC.

The V and J genes are TRBV20-1 and TRBJ1-5; tentatively, D is TRBD1 (6 bases). The CDR3 is made up of 15 amino acids. CDR1 and CDR2 (germline): DFQATT, SNEGSKA (reference sequence). The germline V and J ends were trimmed by 2 bases and 2 bases, with 13 bases remaining between them. In nucleotides, the CDR3 is TGCAGTGCTAGACGGGCAGGGGTGGGCAATCAGCCCCAGCATTTT. It yields the protein CSARRAGVGNQPQHF.

The chain employs TRBV30 and TRBJ2-1; 7 bases agree with TRBD2. This CDR3 is built from 14 residues. The V gene end was trimmed by 3 bases and the J gene end by 7 bases; junction bases not matched to a gene: 9. Germline V lookup: CDR1 GTSNPN, CDR2 SVGIG (reference sequence). CDR3 nucleotide sequence: TGTGCCTGGAGCAGCGGGACTATCGGGAATGAGCAGTTCTTC. Residues: CAWSSGTIGNEQFF.

The V and J genes are TRBV12-3 or TRBV12-4 and TRBJ2-7; D is undetermined. The CDR3 extends over 11 amino acids. V lost 5 bases and J 6 bases, leaving 8 bases between the germline ends. The chain's CDR3 is CASSVTVEQYF. The CDR3 DNA is TGTGCCAGCAGTGTAACAGTCGAGCAGTACTTC.

The CDR3 DNA sequence: TGCAGTGCTAGCGGGGCGGATCATTACGAGCAGTACTTC. Its translation: CSASGADHYEQYF. The chain combines TRBV20-1 with TRBJ2-7; D possibly matches TRBD1 or TRBD2 (5 bases each). Per the germline V gene, CDR1 is DFQATT and CDR2 is SNEGSKA (reference sequence). The CDR3 totals 13 residues. V was clipped by 3 bases and J by 4 bases, with 13 bases between them.

DNA for the CDR3: TGTGCCTGGAGTTTCAAGACAGCTGAAGCTTTCTTT. Translated, it gives CAWSFKTAEAFF. The chain uses TRBV30 and TRBJ1-1, with D tentatively TRBD1 (5 bases). Germline CDR1 is GTSNPN and CDR2 is SVGIG (reference sequence). With 2 bases removed from V and 6 bases from J, the gap between germline ends came to 10 bases. This CDR3 is built from 12 residues.

The CDR3 DNA reads as TGTGCCAGCAGCTCTCAGGGGGGACTAGCCAAAAACATTCAGTACTTC. Protein product: CASSSQGGLAKNIQYF. The rearrangement links TRBV7-9 to TRBJ2-4; weak D call: TRBD1 (7 bases). The length of the CDR3 is 16 residues. V shed 4 bases and J shed 0 bases, with 13 bases lying between them. Germline V gives CDR1 SEHNR, CDR2 FQNEAQ (reference sequence). Full variable domain (outside the CDR3, taken from reference TRBV7-9 and TRBJ2-4): DTGVSQNPRHKITKRGQNVTFRCDPISEHNRLYWYRQTLGQGPEFLTYFQNEAQLEKSRLLSDRFSAERPKGSFSTLEIQRTEQGDSAMYLCASSSQGGLAKNIQYFGAGTRLSVL.